Reported below is one T cell receptor (beta chain). Its antigen target is currently unknown. The input lacks base qualities; no much larger clone sits a single base away. This entry comes from a study of cytomegalovirus exposure and HLA in healthy donors (dated 2017 in TCRdb). At the level of the whole study: An earlier analysis of a few hundred of the donors reported approximately 300 Gb of sequence data and 95 million to 120 million unique TCR beta sequences obtained from around 180 million T cells. Among about 400 genotyped donors of the cohort, an average of around 250,000 unique TCR beta nucleotide sequences was sequenced per donor, of which 15% to 20% were non-productive. An earlier analysis of nearly 600 of the donors applied high-throughput TCR beta sequencing to assess whether each TCR beta V gene segment acted as functional or pseudogenic. Of the approximately 400 genotyped donors, around 81% fell in the genetic ancestry cluster associated with self-reported Caucasian donors. Donor age, sex, ethnicity and CMV serostatus were compiled together with the repertoire data. An early release that covered roughly 600 HLA-typed donors contained approximately 300 gigabases of sequencing data and tens of millions of unique TCR sequences. Four or five DR-DQ haplotypes were handled as single units for association and clustering because linkage in the cohort was strong. The later analysis used no new phenotypic data to find candidate immune exposures, relying instead on TCR beta sequences and their occurrence across donors. Both class I and class II loci were covered by HLA typing, at four-digit resolution. A later analysis re-examined previously published TCR beta repertoires from more than 650 donors and added high-resolution HLA genotyping to investigate patterns of TCR occurrence. Typing coverage differed by locus: A, B, C, DRB1 and DQB1 were typed in about 629-640 donors, DQA1 in roughly 500, DPA1 in over 600, and DPB1 in 450 to 490. A separate validation cohort of over a hundred different subjects was used in addition to the approximately 670-subject first cohort. All discovery cohort repertoires had been generated using a single sequencing platform. The study used immunosequencing to profile the T cell repertoires of under 700 subjects and linked those repertoires to cytomegalovirus serostatus. In a later genetic analysis, genome-wide SNP genotypes for about 55% of the roughly 700 donors were used, and that subset was treated as a discovery cohort. To predict cytomegalovirus infection status, the study brought together high-throughput TCR immunosequencing, statistical association of individual TCRs with disease status, and machine learning. The aim of the study was to test whether cataloging public T cell receptors could identify signatures of past pathogen exposure. The research as a whole found: The earlier analysis of about 600 of the donors excluded roughly 16 rarely observed V segments, including chromosome 9 orphons, because counts were too low. In a later analysis, HLA-associated TCR beta chains showed more clonal expansion and lower generation probabilities than non-associated chains that were equally common. A further reported finding was that TCR beta sequences accurately predicted the HLA-A and HLA-B alleles for most subjects in the first cohort. In a later analysis, TCR association rates were found to vary across HLA loci, with the most associated TCRs seen for DRB1 alleles and the fewest for HLA-C alleles. Only TCR beta chains were sequenced in this cohort, and the absence of alpha or paired-chain data limited detectable features. The 87-base-pair reads could not distinguish some IMGT-functional V segments, including TRBV6-2 and TRBV6-3, so those segments were excluded. When HLA alleles, especially DR and DQ, strongly co-occurred, TCR associations were difficult to assign to individual alleles. A total of around 150 TCR beta chains were listed by the study as associated with cytomegalovirus. The presence/absence analyses assumed that sequencing depth was roughly uniform across donors, and that assumption may not be true. Compared with the approximately 670-donor mean, donors in an Asian-associated ancestry cluster had fewer N-insertions in productive TCRs, according to a later genetic analysis. The authors suggested that the approach could potentially be extended to other disease states and immunological phenotypes. The only immune exposure information available for the cohort was CMV serostatus. At a false discovery rate of 0.05, a later analysis linked some 17,000 TCR beta sequences to specific HLA alleles. V-gene and J-gene trimming of TCR beta chains was associated with a missense DCLRE1C variant in a later genetic analysis, and the association was replicated in an independent cohort. Because some donors lacked HLA typing at each locus, the association tests relied only on the typed subset. In vitro tests confirmed that a few of the cytomegalovirus-associated TCR beta chains recognize cytomegalovirus antigens. Linkage disequilibrium might explain the correlated functional status among segregating V segments, but an unknown experimental factor could not be ruled out. Several of the top co-occurrence clusters appeared to be linked to parvovirus B19, influenza, CMV and Epstein-Barr virus, according to a later analysis. A cluster of highly shared sequence variants was judged likely to represent a technical artifact of the sequencing pipeline. In a later analysis, most CMV-associated TCR beta chains were found to appear HLA-restricted, with HLA associations seemingly driven largely by CMV exposure. Broadly in line with IMGT annotations, most TCR beta V segments showed up in productive rearrangements about 87% or about 30% of the time in an earlier analysis of 587 of the donors. Most TCR sequences were seen in very few donors, while some public TCRs were found in many individuals. In both the original and validation cohorts, the classifier was reported to diagnose cytomegalovirus status with high specificity and sensitivity.

The cohort comprised 710 or so healthy bone marrow donors. All cohort members were sampled while nominally healthy, although unrecorded immune exposures were likely present. The donor tested CMV seronegative, placing the donor among the approximately 360 seronegative members of the cohort. Every donor gave a peripheral blood sample, and the peripheral blood mononuclear cells from that sample were used for TCR beta sequencing. Genomic DNA was extracted from the blood cell samples with the Qiagen DNeasy Blood Extraction Kit. CDR1 and CDR2 (SEHNR, FQNEAQ) derive from the germline V gene (reference sequence). CDR3 length: 15 amino acids, cysteine to phenylalanine. The read is trimmed to its CDR3 DNA, 45 bases read in frame from base 1. The junction carries 12 bases between V and J, which are trimmed by 1 base and 5 bases respectively. Library prep was done by the immunoSEQ multiplex PCR assay. The multiplex PCR relied on a mix of 60 forward primers for TCR Vbeta segments and 13 reverse primers for TCR Jbeta segments. The CDR3 region of rearranged TCR beta genes was amplified from genomic DNA with a multiplex PCR assay. Amplified TCR beta libraries were sequenced as 87-base-pair reads on the Illumina HiSeq System. The paper's data handling went like this. Across the 700 or so repertoires, a later analysis counted tens of millions of unique TCR beta chains, 9.5 million to 13 million of which were shared by at least two donors. Raw reads were error-corrected and collapsed into unique sequences with a nearest-neighbor algorithm that merged closely related sequences to remove PCR and sequencing errors. V, D and J gene segments were assigned by aligning CDR3 sequences to IMGT reference sequences. Each retained sequence needed at least a six-nucleotide match to both a V gene segment and a J gene segment. A rearrangement counted as productive if the CDR3 had no stop codons and remained in frame with V and J, and every other rearrangement counted as non-productive. CDR3 was defined according to IMGT convention as the region running from the second conserved V-encoded cysteine to the conserved J-encoded phenylalanine. In an earlier analysis of just under 600 of the donors, sequences lacking an unambiguous match to a single V gene segment were excluded. An earlier analysis of about 600 of the donors called V segments functional above 56.7% productive rearrangements and segregating when the between-donor standard deviation exceeded 5%. A statistical classification framework was built to diagnose cytomegalovirus status from the catalog of TCR beta chain sequences. In a later analysis, V and J genes were assigned by comparing TCR nucleotide sequences against IMGT/GENE-DB human TR gene sequences. The TCRdist pipeline was used in a later analysis to assign CDR3 sequences and most-parsimonious VDJ recombination scenarios. In a later analysis, each TCR beta chain was defined by its CDR3 amino acid sequence together with its V-gene family, and reads without a unique V-gene family were excluded. A later analysis removed 592 highly shared, low-generation-probability nucleotide sequences to deal with suspected cross-contamination and a sequencing artifact. A later analysis calculated a clonal expansion index for each public chain from normalized within-repertoire ranks of inferred template counts. In a later analysis, generation probabilities were computed with a VDJ recombination model fitted to out-of-frame rearrangements, and the resulting probabilities were checked against IGoR. In a later analysis, hypergeometric tests were used to score TCR-TCR, TCR-HLA and TCR-CMV co-occurrence, with a repertoire-size bias correction applied to TCR pairs. A later analysis estimated false discovery rates by permuting HLA or CMV assignments 20 times. A later analysis grouped co-occurring TCRs with DBSCAN, adding TCRdist sequence similarity when clustering within HLA-allele-positive subsets. Co-occurrence clustering excluded repertoires with fewer than 30,000 or more than 120,000 public chains, plus five with anomalous nucleotide sharing. The clones in this table, taken by TCRdb from immuneACCESS, are in-frame only. Not every clone is retained; where verified, under half of the shortfall comes from an unresolved V gene, and the cause of the rest is unknown. V, J and clone size are those of that table, while D and trimming were read from the DNA. In all, the sample holds 150,000 or so clones, and around nine tenths of those were seen once. The ten largest clones add up to around 1.8% of the sample.

This TCR was sampled from a woman younger than 35 in good health and CMV-seronegative. The receptor chain draws on TRBV7-9 and TRBJ2-1; perhaps TRBD1 is the D gene, with 5 bases matching. The sequenced sample was PBMCs. The nucleotide sequence is TGTGCCAGCAGCTTAGTTGGGGCTAACCACAATGAGCAGTTCTTC. Its translation reads: CASSLVGANHNEQFF.